This T cell receptor beta chain was profiled in a study of cytomegalovirus exposure and HLA in healthy donors. For the study at large: In a later analysis, the approximately 120 validation repertoires were reported to have used the same platform as the approximately 620 first-cohort repertoires.

The method was immunoSEQ multiplex PCR; TCRdb's version includes in-frame clones alone and lacks a portion of them. Among approximately 220,000 clones listed, approximately 83% were seen once. Trimming left V 1 base short and J 2 bases short, with 12 bases between. From germline, CDR1 is MGHRA and CDR2 YSYEKL. There are 15 residues in the CDR3. About this clone: Its antigen is not known.

General observations from the study: Published work reported that the classifier diagnosed cytomegalovirus status with high specificity and sensitivity. Researchers reported that a few CMV-associated chains were confirmed in vitro as CMV antigen-specific. Associated with cytomegalovirus, according to the listing, were 150 to 200 TCR beta chains.

The rearrangement uses TRBV4-1 and TRBJ2-7; no clear D gene. This receptor was obtained from a woman aged 25 to 39 in good health and CMV-seropositive. Sequenced material: PBMCs. CDR3 nucleotide sequence: TGCGCCAGCAGCCAAGTGGCTGGGGTAGCCTACGAGCAGTACTTC. Translated, it gives CASSQVAGVAYEQYF.